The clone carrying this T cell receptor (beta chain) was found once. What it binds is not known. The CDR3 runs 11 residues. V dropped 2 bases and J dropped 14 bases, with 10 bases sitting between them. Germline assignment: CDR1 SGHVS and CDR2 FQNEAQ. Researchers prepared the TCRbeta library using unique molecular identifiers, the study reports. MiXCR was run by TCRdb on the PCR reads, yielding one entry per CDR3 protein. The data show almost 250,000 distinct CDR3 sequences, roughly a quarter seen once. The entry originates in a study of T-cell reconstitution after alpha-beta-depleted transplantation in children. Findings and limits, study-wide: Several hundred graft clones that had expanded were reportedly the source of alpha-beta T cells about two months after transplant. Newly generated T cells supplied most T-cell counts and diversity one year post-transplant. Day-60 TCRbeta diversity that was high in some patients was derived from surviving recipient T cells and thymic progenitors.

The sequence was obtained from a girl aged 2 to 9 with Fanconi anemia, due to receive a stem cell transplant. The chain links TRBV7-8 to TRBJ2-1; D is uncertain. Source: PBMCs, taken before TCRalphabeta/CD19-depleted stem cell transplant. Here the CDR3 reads CASSLSVEEFF. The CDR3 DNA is TGTGCCAGCAGCTTATCGGTCGAGGAGTTCTTC.